This T cell receptor (beta chain) was sequenced in a study of blood T cell repertoires in COVID-19. CDR3 length: 15 residues. V shed 5 bases and J 11 bases; nucleotides not matched to a gene: 12. Germline-derived CDR1 and CDR2 are MDHEN and SYDVKM. Cohorts were assigned according to the clinical history that participants reported. The authors' processing: Researchers report that nucleated cell counts were estimated from reference gene primer amplification. Assay used: immunoSEQ multiplex PCR; TCRdb lists only in-frame clones, some missing. V and J calls and clone size follow that table, whereas D and trimming were derived from the DNA. This table holds roughly 300,000 clones, just over 85% found once.

The chain combines TRBV28 with TRBJ1-6; TRBD1 matches at 7 bases. The TCR comes from a woman aged 18 to 35 who had recovered from COVID-19. The sequenced material came from PBMCs or T cells enriched from blood (not recorded which). The CDR3, as DNA: TGTGCCAGCAGTCCAAGACAGGGATTGGGGCCACCCCTCCACTTT. Translated: CASSPRQGLGPPLHF.